Below are 21 T cell receptor beta chains sequenced from a single sample in a study of cytomegalovirus exposure and HLA in healthy donors. The PCR used 60 Vbeta and 13 Jbeta primers. Produced via immunoSEQ multiplex PCR; TCRdb's table is partial and in-frame only. The sample holds 100,000 to 140,000 clones, about 80% seen once. Material: PBMCs. The receptor set was obtained from a man aged 25-45 years in good health and CMV-seropositive.

V gene TRBV2 combines with J gene TRBJ2-3; TRBD2 aligns across 14 bases. From germline, CDR1 is SNHLY and CDR2 FYNNEI. V shed 5 bases, J shed 4 bases, and the junction held 5 bases outside the gene matches. The CDR3 extends over 16 amino acids. This chain's CDR3 is CASSTTSGGASDTQYF. CDR3 DNA sequence: TGTGCCAGCAGTACGACTAGCGGGGGGGCCTCAGATACGCAGTATTTT.

Concerning this clone: The junction departs from the called germline gene at one end, perhaps through a read error. This chain uses TRBV7-9 with TRBJ1-4, with D maybe TRBD1 (5 bases). The CDR3 loop spans 14 amino acids. Germline CDR1 SEHNR, CDR2 FQNEAQ (reference sequence). The CDR3 DNA is TGTTCCAGCAGCGCCGTGGGGGGGGGTGAAAAACTGTTTTTT. Encoded protein: CSSSAVGGGEKLFF.

This chain links TRBV19 with TRBJ2-7, with D possibly TRBD2 on 5 matching bases. Germline CDR1 is LNHDA and CDR2 is SQIVND (reference sequence). V gave up 1 base and J gave up 8 bases, with 18 bases separating them. This CDR3 has 15 amino acids. CDR3 in amino acids: CASSIGWTRVGQQYF. The CDR3 coding sequence is TGTGCCAGTAGTATAGGATGGACGAGGGTAGGACAGCAGTACTTC.

Notes on this clone: One end of the junction varies from germline; a read error may be responsible. The chain uses TRBV7-9 and TRBJ1-1, with 9 bases that match TRBD1. The CDR3 covers 15 residues. Germline lookup yields CDR1 SEHNR and CDR2 FQNEAQ (reference sequence). The CDR3 is CSSSSTGGALSEAFF. The DNA of the CDR3 is TGTTCCAGCAGCTCAACAGGGGGCGCGTTATCTGAAGCTTTCTTT.

The sample holds one count of this clone. J is TRBJ2-5 and V is TRBV5-4; D ambiguous. The CDR3 totals 11 residues. Trimming pared 2 bases from V and 4 bases from J, leaving 3 bases between. Per the germline V gene, CDR1 is SGHNT and CDR2 is YYREEE (reference sequence). The CDR3 sequence is CASSFLETQYF. CDR3 in DNA: TGTGCCAGCAGCTTCCTAGAGACCCAGTACTTC.

This chain joins TRBV6-1 and TRBJ2-3; 7 nucleotides match TRBD2. After removal of 2 bases from V and 4 bases from J, the junction contained 12 bases not matched to a gene. The length of the CDR3 is 17 residues. The germline gives CDR1 MNHNS, CDR2 SASEGT. CDR3 residues: CASSELGGGGDADTQYF. As DNA, the CDR3 is TGTGCCAGCAGTGAACTTGGTGGCGGGGGAGACGCAGATACGCAGTATTTT.

The V gene is TRBV5-1, the J gene TRBJ2-2, with TRBD1 identical over 7 bases. CDR1 and CDR2 (germline): SGHRS, YFSETQ. J gave up 1 base and V 2 bases, and 5 bases lay outside the gene matches. The CDR3 loop spans 16 amino acids. The CDR3 DNA follows: TGCGCCAGCAGCTTTGGGGGACAGATGAACACCGGGGAGCTGTTTTTT. Its translation: CASSFGGQMNTGELFF.

V is TRBV6-5 and J is TRBJ2-7; 8 positions agree with TRBD1. V lost 2 bases to trimming and J lost 1 base; unmatched junction nucleotides: 4. The germline V gene encodes CDR1 MNHEY and CDR2 SVGAGI. This CDR3 contains 15 residues. DNA of the CDR3: TGTGCCAGCAGTTACGCGGGACAGGTTTCCTACGAGCAGTACTTC. This codes for CASSYAGQVSYEQYF.

V and J are TRBV7-9 and TRBJ1-5; 7 bases are a match to TRBD1. The J segment lost 3 bases and the V segment lost 8 bases, leaving 7 bases of the junction unmatched. The CDR3 is 14 amino acids. The germline CDR1 and CDR2 sequences are SEHNR and FQNEAQ (reference sequence). The DNA of the CDR3 is TGTGCCAGCGCCCAGGGACAGTACAATCAGCCCCAGCATTTT. Protein product: CASAQGQYNQPQHF.

This clone has just a few counts. J is TRBJ1-4 and V is TRBV19, with a tentative D call TRBD1 (5 bases). The germline gives CDR1 LNHDA, CDR2 SQIVND (reference sequence). V lost 6 bases, J lost 8 bases, and 16 bases lay in between. The CDR3 runs to 14 residues. The CDR3 here is CASRNRRTGEKLFF. The CDR3 nucleotides are TGTGCCAGTAGGAACAGGAGAACGGGCGAAAAACTGTTTTTT.

This chain links TRBV11-1 with TRBJ2-5, with 8 nucleotides matching TRBD2. Germline CDR1 SGHAT, CDR2 FQDESV (reference sequence). CDR3 length: 15 residues. V lost 5 bases and J lost 0; bases outside the gene matches: 5. The CDR3 nucleotides are TGTGCCAGCAGCCCCGGACTAGCTTACCAAGAGACCCAGTACTTC. It is translated as CASSPGLAYQETQYF.

The V and J genes are TRBV27 and TRBJ1-2, with D unresolved. Germline CDR1 MNHEY, CDR2 SMNVEV (reference sequence). With 5 bases removed from V and 6 bases from J, the gap between germline ends came to 16 bases. The CDR3 extends over 14 amino acids. The CDR3 nucleotides read TGTGCCAGCAGTACCCATGGAGCTGGCGATGGCTACACCTTC. Amino acid sequence: CASSTHGAGDGYTF.

This rearrangement joins TRBV19 to TRBJ1-2, with D unclear. Trimming shortened V by 1 base and J by 6 bases, and 9 bases separated the two germline ends. CDR3 length: 13 amino acids. Germline V gives CDR1 LNHDA, CDR2 SQIVND (reference sequence). The CDR3, as DNA: TGTGCCAGTAGTATAGGAACACCGAATGGCTACACCTTC. Translating it yields CASSIGTPNGYTF. The variable domain in full, completed from reference TRBV19 and TRBJ1-2, reads DGGITQSPKYLFRKEGQNVTLSCEQNLNHDAMYWYRQDPGQGLRLIYYSQIVNDFQKGDIAEGYSVSREKKESFPLTVTSAQKNPTAFYLCASSIGTPNGYTFGSGTRLTVV.

This clone was observed a handful of times. The V and J genes are TRBV5-1 and TRBJ1-3, with a possible D match to TRBD1 (6 bases). The germline V and J ends were trimmed by 4 bases and 3 bases, with 11 bases remaining between them. This CDR3 spans 14 amino acids. The germline V gene has CDR1 SGHRS and CDR2 YFSETQ. CDR3 sequence: CASSLQGGGNTIYF. The CDR3 coding sequence is TGCGCCAGCAGCCTACAGGGTGGTGGAAACACCATATATTTT.

The rearrangement joins TRBV11-2 to TRBJ2-4, with TRBD2 as a possible D gene (6 bases). Per the germline V gene, CDR1 is SGHAT and CDR2 is FQNNGV. Trimming removed 7 bases from V and 5 bases from J, with 12 bases in between. The CDR3 is made up of 13 amino acids. CDR3 bases: TGTGCCAGCACCCGGGGGTGGCAAAACATTCAGTACTTC. This sequence encodes CASTRGWQNIQYF.

On this clone itself: The junction differs from germline at one of its ends, possibly a read error. The chain is built from TRBV7-9 and TRBJ1-6; D not resolved. Germline CDR1 reads SEHNR; CDR2 reads FQNEAQ (reference sequence). This CDR3 has 16 residues. The CDR3 DNA is TGTTCCAGCAGCCCAGTAGCTGGCTCCTATAATTCACCCCTCCACTTT. Translating gives CSSSPVAGSYNSPLHF. Supplemented by reference TRBV7-9 and TRBJ1-6, the full variable domain reads DTGVSQNPRHKITKRGQNVTFRCDPISEHNRLYWYRQTLGQGPEFLTYFQNEAQLEKSRLLSDRFSAERPKGSFSTLEIQRTEQGDSAMYLCSSSPVAGSYNSPLHFGNGTRLTVT.

CDR3 sequence (DNA): TGTGCCAGCAGCCCCGACAGATTCACAGATACGCAGTATTTT. It is translated as CASSPDRFTDTQYF. V usage is TRBV7-3 and J usage is TRBJ2-3; maybe TRBD1 (5 bases). V lost 5 bases, J lost 2 bases, and 11 bases lay in between. Germline CDR1 reads SGHTA; CDR2 reads FQGTGA. This CDR3 comprises 14 residues.

V usage is TRBV6-1 and J usage is TRBJ2-1; 9 bases are a match to TRBD1. The V and J ends lost 6 bases and 8 bases, in that order; junction bases with no gene match: 8. Germline CDR1 reads MNHNS; CDR2 reads SASEGT. The CDR3 extends over 14 amino acids. In DNA form, the CDR3 reads TGTGCCAGCAGACCTAGGACAGGGGCAGATGAGCAGTTCTTC. Translation: CASRPRTGADEQFF.

The V call is TRBV5-4, the J call TRBJ1-1; D ambiguous. Germline CDR1 is SGHNT and CDR2 is YYREEE (reference sequence). The CDR3 length is 12 residues. V shed 4 bases and J shed 1 base, with 5 bases lying between them. For the CDR3, the DNA is TGTGCCAGCAGCAACAAGAACACTGAAGCTTTCTTT. This gives the protein CASSNKNTEAFF.

The chain employs TRBV7-9 and TRBJ1-1; D gene ambiguous. The CDR3 is made up of 15 amino acids. V lost 6 bases and J lost 6, with 20 bases in between. Per the germline V gene, CDR1 is SEHNR and CDR2 is FQNEAQ (reference sequence). For the CDR3, the DNA is TGTGCCAGCAGACTAAACGGGGAAAGGTTCTCTGAAGCTTTCTTT. Protein: CASRLNGERFSEAFF.

The chain employs TRBV28 and TRBJ2-7; D gene unclear. CDR3 size: 14 residues. V lost 1 base and J lost 6, with 13 bases in between. Per germline, CDR1 MDHEN and CDR2 SYDVKM. CDR3 sequence (DNA): TGTGCCAGCAGTTTATTGAGCGATCGTACCGAGCAGTACTTC. It encodes CASSLLSDRTEQYF.